This T cell receptor beta chain was documented in a study of T cell responses to AZD1222 COVID-19 vaccine (dated by TCRdb to about 2021). At the level of the whole study: TCR sequencing was performed for about 250 trial participants, of whom approximately 200 were given two doses of AZD1222 and 26 were given two doses of MenACWY control vaccine. Trial participants were enrolled into age subgroups of 18-55, 56-69 and 70-plus years, which contained around 150, 29 and 61 TCR-sequenced participants, respectively. Study-level results and caveats: In the small 56-69-year group, the increase in depth fell short of significance, most likely because of low power. No day 14 peak-response samples were available, so repertoires were characterized only after the peak T cell response. A significant rise in spike-specific TCR breadth and depth was observed after two AZD1222 doses relative to day 0 and relative to MenACWY recipients. Nearly half of unique spike-specific TCRs reportedly recognized epitopes outside regions mutated in the B.1.351 and B.1.1.7 variants. CD4 TCRs associated with the vaccine covered the entire spike protein, and the dominant responses were in regions 160-218 and 743-854. Participants were mostly white British, with more females than males. The authors suggested clonal diversity may have been underestimated. Conclusions about previously exposed vaccinees were limited because only six AZD1222 recipients were SARS-CoV-2 seropositive at baseline.

The time point label, as the study defines it: about 28 days (+/-7) after the second vaccine dose. Because spike-specific TCR depth and breadth did not differ between the two schedules, AZD1222 recipients who got a second dose at roughly 4 weeks were pooled with those who got a second dose at roughly 12 weeks. Vaccinee samples were obtained from the UK trials COV001 and COV002, which included a single-blind randomized controlled phase 2/3 trial of AZD1222 (ChAdOx1 nCoV-19) in healthy adults. For TCRbeta chain sequencing, PBMC samples were collected from trial participants at day 0 and at day 28 after the second dose. The CDR3 regions of human TCRbeta chains were analyzed by immunosequencing. On the authors' methods: Repertoire TCRs were checked for matches against a reference library of SARS-CoV-2-specific TCRs that had been generated using the MIRA antigen-specificity platform. Breadth was defined as the fraction of unique TCRs that were SARS-CoV-2-associated. Depth was defined as the fraction of total T cells that were SARS-CoV-2-associated. Each spike-specific TCR was assigned to its reactive spike region and to a CD4 or CD8 class using the MIRA data. Log10-transformed breadth and depth values were compared by one-way ANOVA with Sidak's multiple comparisons tests. Here the immuneACCESS table is served through TCRdb, limited to in-frame sequences with V and J called. Missing clones are a known gap in these copies; in checked studies unresolved V genes cover under half, and the rest lacks a known reason. That table is the source of V, J and clone size, and D and trimming were worked out from the DNA. Counted in this sample were 200,000 or so clones; about 93% of them appeared once. The top ten clones comprise over 0.95% of the sample.

In the case of this clone: Its antigen is still unknown. The record has no base qualities; no much larger clone is one base away. The same CDR3 arises from other DNA sequences in this sample as well.

This material consisted of peripheral blood, taken 28 days after the second AZD1222 dose. This clonotype originated in an adult who received the AZD1222 COVID-19 vaccine.

The DNA reads as follows: TGTGCCAGCAGTTACTCAAGTGGCTACACCTTC. Translated, it reads CASSYSSGYTF. This chain is built from TRBV6-2 or TRBV6-3 and TRBJ1-2; a confident D gene designation cannot be given. According to the germline V gene, CDR1 reads MNHEY and CDR2 reads SVGEGT. Measured from the cysteine to the phenylalanine, the CDR3 is 11 residues long. The kept DNA is CDR3 alone, 33 bases in frame from the first base. Between the V and J ends, shortened by 0 bases and 7 bases respectively, the junction contains 3 bases.